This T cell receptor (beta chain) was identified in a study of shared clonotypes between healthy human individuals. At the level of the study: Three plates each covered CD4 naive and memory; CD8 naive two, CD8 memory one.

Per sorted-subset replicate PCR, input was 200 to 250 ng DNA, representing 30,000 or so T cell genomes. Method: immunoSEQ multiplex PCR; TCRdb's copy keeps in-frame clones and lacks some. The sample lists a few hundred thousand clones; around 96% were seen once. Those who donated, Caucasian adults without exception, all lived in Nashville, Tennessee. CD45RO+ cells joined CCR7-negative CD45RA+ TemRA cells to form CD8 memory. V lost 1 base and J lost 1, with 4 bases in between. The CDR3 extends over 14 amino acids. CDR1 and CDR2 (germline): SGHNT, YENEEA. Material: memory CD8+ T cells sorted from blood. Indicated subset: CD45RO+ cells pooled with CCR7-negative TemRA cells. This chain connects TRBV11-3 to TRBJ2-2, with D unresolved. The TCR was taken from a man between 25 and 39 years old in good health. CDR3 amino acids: CASSLGQNTGELFF. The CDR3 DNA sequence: TGTGCCAGCAGCTTAGGACAGAACACCGGGGAGCTGTTTTTT.